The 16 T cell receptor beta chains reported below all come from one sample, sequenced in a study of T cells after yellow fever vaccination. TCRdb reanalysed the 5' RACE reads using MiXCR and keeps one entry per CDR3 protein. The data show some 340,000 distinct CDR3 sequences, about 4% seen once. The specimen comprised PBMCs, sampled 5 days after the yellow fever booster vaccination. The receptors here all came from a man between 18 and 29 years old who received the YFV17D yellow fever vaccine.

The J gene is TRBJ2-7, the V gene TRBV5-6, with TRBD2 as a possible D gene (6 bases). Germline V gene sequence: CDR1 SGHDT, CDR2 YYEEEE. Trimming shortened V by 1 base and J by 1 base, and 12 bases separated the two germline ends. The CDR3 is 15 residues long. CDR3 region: CASSLSGVRSYEQYF. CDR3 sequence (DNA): TGTGCCAGCAGCTTGTCGGGGGTTCGATCCTACGAGCAGTACTTC. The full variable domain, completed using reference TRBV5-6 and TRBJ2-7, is DAGVTQSPTHLIKTRGQQVTLRCSPKSGHDTVSWYQQALGQGPQFIFQYYEEEERQRGNFPDRFSGHQFPNYSSELNVNALLLGDSALYLCASSLSGVRSYEQYFGPGTRLTVT.

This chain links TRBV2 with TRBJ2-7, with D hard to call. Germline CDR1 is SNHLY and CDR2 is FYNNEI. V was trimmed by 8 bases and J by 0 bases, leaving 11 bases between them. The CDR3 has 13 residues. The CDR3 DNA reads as TGTGCCAGCGGCAGTCGGAGCTCCTACGAGCAGTACGTC. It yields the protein CASGSRSSYEQYV.

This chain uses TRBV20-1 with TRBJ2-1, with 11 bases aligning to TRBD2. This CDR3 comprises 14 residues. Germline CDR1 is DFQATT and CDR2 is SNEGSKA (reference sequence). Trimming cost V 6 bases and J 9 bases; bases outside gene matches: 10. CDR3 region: CSAFLAGGRGEQFF. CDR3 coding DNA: TGCAGTGCATTTCTAGCGGGGGGCCGGGGTGAGCAGTTCTTC.

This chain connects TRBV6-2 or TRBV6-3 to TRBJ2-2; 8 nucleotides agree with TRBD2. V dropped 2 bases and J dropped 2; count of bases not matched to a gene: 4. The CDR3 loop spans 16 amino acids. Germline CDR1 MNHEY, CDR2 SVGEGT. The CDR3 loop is CASSYVGGVNTGELFF. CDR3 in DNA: TGTGCCAGCAGTTACGTCGGGGGGGTAAACACCGGGGAGCTGTTTTTT.

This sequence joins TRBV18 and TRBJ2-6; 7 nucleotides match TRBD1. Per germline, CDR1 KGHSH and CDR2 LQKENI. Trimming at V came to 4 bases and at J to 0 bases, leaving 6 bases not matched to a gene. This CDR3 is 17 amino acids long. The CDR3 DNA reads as TGTGCCAGCTCACAGGGAACAGGGGTCTCTGGGGCCAACGTCCTGACTTTC. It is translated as CASSQGTGVSGANVLTF.

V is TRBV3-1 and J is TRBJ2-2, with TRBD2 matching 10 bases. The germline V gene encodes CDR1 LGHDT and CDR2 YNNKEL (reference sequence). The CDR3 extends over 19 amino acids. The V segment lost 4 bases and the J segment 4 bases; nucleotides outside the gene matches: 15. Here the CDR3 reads CASSPRSKRGGLGTGELFF. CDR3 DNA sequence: TGTGCCAGCAGCCCGCGTTCTAAGCGGGGGGGCCTCGGCACCGGGGAGCTGTTTTTT.

CDR3: CASSLNQGYAGYTF. In DNA form, the CDR3 reads TGCGCCAGCAGCTTGAACCAGGGATACGCTGGCTACACCTTC. The chain uses TRBV5-1 and TRBJ1-2, with a tentative D call TRBD1 (5 bases). The V end lost 1 base, the J end lost 7 bases, and 14 bases lay between the germline ends. The CDR3 extends over 14 amino acids. From germline, CDR1 is SGHRS and CDR2 YFSETQ.

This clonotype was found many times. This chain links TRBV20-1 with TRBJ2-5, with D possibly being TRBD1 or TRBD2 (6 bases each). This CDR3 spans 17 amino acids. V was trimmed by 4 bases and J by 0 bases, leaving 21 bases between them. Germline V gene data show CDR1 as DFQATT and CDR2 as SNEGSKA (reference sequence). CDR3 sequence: CSATIGFEGGNQETQYF. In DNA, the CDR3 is TGCAGTGCTACGATAGGGTTTGAGGGGGGCAACCAAGAGACCCAGTACTTC.

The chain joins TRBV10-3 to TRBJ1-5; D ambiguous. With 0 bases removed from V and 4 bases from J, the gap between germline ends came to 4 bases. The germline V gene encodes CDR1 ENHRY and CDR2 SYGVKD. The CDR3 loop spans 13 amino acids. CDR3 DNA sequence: TGTGCCATCAGTGAGTCGAGGAATCAGCCCCAGCATTTT. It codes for CAISESRNQPQHF.

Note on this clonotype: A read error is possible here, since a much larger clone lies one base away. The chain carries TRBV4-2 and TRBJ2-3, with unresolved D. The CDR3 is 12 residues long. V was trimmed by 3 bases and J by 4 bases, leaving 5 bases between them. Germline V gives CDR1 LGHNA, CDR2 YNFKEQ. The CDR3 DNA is TGTGCCAGCAGCCACCTGGCAGATACGCAGTATTTT. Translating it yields CASSHLADTQYF.

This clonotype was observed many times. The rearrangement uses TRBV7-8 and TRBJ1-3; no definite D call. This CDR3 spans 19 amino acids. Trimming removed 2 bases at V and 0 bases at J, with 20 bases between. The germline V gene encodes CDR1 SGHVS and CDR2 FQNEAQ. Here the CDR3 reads CASSLSPSAGPLSGNTIYF. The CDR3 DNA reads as TGTGCCAGCAGCTTATCCCCCTCTGCTGGGCCTCTCTCTGGAAACACCATATATTTT.

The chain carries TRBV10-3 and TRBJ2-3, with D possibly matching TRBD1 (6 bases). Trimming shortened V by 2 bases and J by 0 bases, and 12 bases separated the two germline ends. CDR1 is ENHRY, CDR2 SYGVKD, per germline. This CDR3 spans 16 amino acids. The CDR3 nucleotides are TGTGCCATCAGTGAGGGGACACTCGCTAGCACAGATACGCAGTATTTT. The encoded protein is CAISEGTLASTDTQYF.

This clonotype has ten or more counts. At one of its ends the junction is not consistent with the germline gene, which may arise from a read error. The CDR3 reads CASSLGTAGNTIYF. The CDR3 DNA reads TGTGCCAGCAGTTTAGGGACTGCCGGAAACACCATATATTTT. The genes are TRBV5-1 and TRBJ1-3; tentative D call: TRBD1 (5 bases). Germline V lookup: CDR1 SGHRS, CDR2 YFSETQ. This CDR3 spans 14 amino acids.

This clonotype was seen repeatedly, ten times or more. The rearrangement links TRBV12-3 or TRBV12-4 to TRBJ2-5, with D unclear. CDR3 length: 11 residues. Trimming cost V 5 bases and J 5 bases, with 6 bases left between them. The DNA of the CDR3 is TGTGCCAGCAGTGAGGTGGAGACCCAGTACTTC. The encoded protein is CASSEVETQYF.

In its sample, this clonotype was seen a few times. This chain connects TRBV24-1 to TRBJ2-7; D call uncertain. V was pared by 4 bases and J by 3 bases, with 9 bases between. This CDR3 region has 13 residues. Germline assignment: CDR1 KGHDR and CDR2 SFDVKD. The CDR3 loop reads CATSERHIYEQYV. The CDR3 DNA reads TGTGCCACCAGTGAGAGACATATCTACGAGCAGTACGTC.

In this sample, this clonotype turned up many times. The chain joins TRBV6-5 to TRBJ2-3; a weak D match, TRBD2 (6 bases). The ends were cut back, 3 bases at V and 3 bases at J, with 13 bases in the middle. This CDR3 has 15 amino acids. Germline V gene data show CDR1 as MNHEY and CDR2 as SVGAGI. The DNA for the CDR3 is TGTGCCAGCAGTTATTGGGCGGGGCCAACAGATACGCAGTATTTT. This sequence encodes CASSYWAGPTDTQYF.